This entry concerns a single T cell receptor (beta chain). Germline is not matched at one junction end, which may reflect a read error. The CDR3 totals 13 residues. The germline CDR1 and CDR2 sequences are SGHTA and FQGNSA. This record comes from a study of blood T cell repertoires in COVID-19. Looking at the study overall: Samples came from the United States, Italy and Spain, spanning acute and convalescent COVID-19. The analysed material was cDNA or gDNA that came from T cells, B-cell-depleted T cells, or PBMCs.

Original analysis: Reference gene primer amplification gave nucleated cell count estimates. Method: immunoSEQ multiplex PCR; TCRdb's copy keeps in-frame clones and lacks some. V and J calls and clone size follow that table, whereas D and trimming were derived from the DNA. The sample has roughly 260,000 clones; 86% are singletons. The TCR originated in a man aged 40-50 years who had recovered from COVID-19. The rearrangement links TRBV7-2 to TRBJ2-7, with TRBD2 as a possible D gene (6 bases). Source material: peripheral blood. CDR3 region: CASSSRGLLNPSF. The DNA for the CDR3 is TGTGCCAGCAGCTCCCGGGGACTGCTAAACCCCTCCTTC.